This T cell receptor (beta chain) was recorded in a study of T cells after yellow fever vaccination. Broader study findings: A minor fraction of clonotypes spanned both CD4 and CD8 compartments. Booster sampling recovered most clones from primary vaccination (under 98% CD4, approximately 88% CD8).

Germline-derived CDR1 and CDR2 are ENHRY and SYGVKD. Trimming shortened V by 3 bases and J by 7 bases, and 15 bases separated the two germline ends. The CDR3 is 14 residues long. TCRdb independently ran MiXCR on the 5' RACE reads; one entry per CDR3 protein. The sample lists 500,000 to 650,000 distinct CDR3 sequences, 13% occurring once. This clonotype occurred a few times. Its antigen is not identified. The sequence came from a man younger than 45 who received the YFV17D yellow fever vaccine. Sequences were derived from PBMCs, sampled on the day of the yellow fever booster vaccination. V gene TRBV10-3 combines with J gene TRBJ2-5; D gene unclear. The CDR3 DNA follows: TGTGCCATCAGTGAAGACAAGAGAACTTCGACCCAGTACTTC. It yields the protein CAISEDKRTSTQYF.